Presented here are 29 T cell receptor beta chains from one specimen sequenced in a study of blood T cells in healthy people across ages. A second PCR of about 7 to 12 cycles used a sample-barcoded 5' primer and a J-beta primer mix. From the 5' RACE reads, TCRdb called clonotypes with MiXCR, one entry per CDR3 protein. The data hold 780,000 or so distinct CDR3 sequences, with 20% to 25% observed a single time. These data were likewise used in another study, on T cells of mothers and their children.

Sequences were obtained from blood. The receptors originated from a boy younger than 18 in good health.

This clonotype was found a few times. The chain's CDR3 is CSARGTSESGANVLTF. In nucleotides, the CDR3 is TGCAGTGCTAGGGGGACTAGCGAGTCCGGGGCCAACGTCCTGACTTTC. V is TRBV20-1 and J is TRBJ2-6, with 10 bases lining up with TRBD2. Germline CDR1 DFQATT, CDR2 SNEGSKA (reference sequence). The CDR3 has 16 residues. The J segment lost 4 bases and the V segment lost 3 bases, leaving 6 bases of the junction unmatched.

This clonotype has more than one count but fewer than ten. This chain uses TRBV9 with TRBJ2-3; 7 nucleotides match TRBD1. The germline V gene encodes CDR1 SGDLS and CDR2 YYNGEE. Unmatched junction bases numbered 9, after V lost 4 bases and J lost 4 bases. The CDR3 length is 15 residues. The CDR3 region has the DNA TGTGCCAGCAGCTCGAGACAGGGAATCGCAGATACGCAGTATTTT. Its translation: CASSSRQGIADTQYF.

The chain employs TRBV7-9 and TRBJ2-7; 13 bases map to TRBD2. V trimming: 4 bases; J trimming: 0 bases; junction bases outside the gene matches: 6. CDR3 size: 17 residues. Germline CDR1 is SEHNR and CDR2 is FQNEAQ (reference sequence). CDR3 residues: CASSSTSGRPSSYEQYF. In DNA form, the CDR3 reads TGTGCCAGCAGCTCGACTAGCGGGAGGCCGAGCTCCTACGAGCAGTACTTC. The variable domain in full, completed from reference TRBV7-9 and TRBJ2-7, reads DTGVSQNPRHKITKRGQNVTFRCDPISEHNRLYWYRQTLGQGPEFLTYFQNEAQLEKSRLLSDRFSAERPKGSFSTLEIQRTEQGDSAMYLCASSSTSGRPSSYEQYFGPGTRLTVT.

The chain employs TRBV15 and TRBJ2-5; D is ambiguous. This CDR3 is 14 amino acids long. The germline V gene encodes CDR1 LNHNV and CDR2 YYDKDF (reference sequence). Trimming cost V 3 bases and J 4 bases, with 12 bases left between them. The CDR3 here is CATSRPSRGETQYF. CDR3 bases: TGTGCCACCAGCAGGCCCTCTAGAGGAGAGACCCAGTACTTC.

This rearrangement joins TRBV14 to TRBJ2-5; perhaps D is TRBD1 or TRBD2 (6 bases each). Germline CDR1 and CDR2: SGHDN and FVKESK. The ends were cut back, 3 bases at V and 0 bases at J, with 14 bases in the middle. This CDR3 has 16 residues. The CDR3: CASSQLSGAYQETQYF. The CDR3, as DNA: TGTGCCAGCAGCCAGCTCTCGGGGGCCTACCAAGAGACCCAGTACTTC.

This chain uses TRBV29-1 with TRBJ2-7; the D is unclear. CDR3 length equals 12 residues. Germline lookup yields CDR1 SQVTM and CDR2 ANQGSEA. V gave up 3 bases and J gave up 3 bases, with 9 bases separating them. CDR3 sequence: CSVEGSDYEQYF. Here the CDR3 DNA reads TGCAGCGTTGAGGGCAGCGACTACGAGCAGTACTTC.

This clonotype showed up just a few times. V gene TRBV7-3 combines with J gene TRBJ1-1, with D possibly TRBD1 on 5 matching bases. Trimming took off 1 base at V and 4 bases at J, with 13 bases between the two ends. The V gene's germline CDR1 is SGHTA and CDR2 FQGTGA. The CDR3 runs 15 residues. CDR3 bases: TGTGCCAGCAGCTTAATGGGGGGAGAGGGCACTGAAGCTTTCTTT. This gives the protein CASSLMGGEGTEAFF. The full variable domain, with the rest looked up from reference TRBV7-3 and TRBJ1-1, is GAGVSQTPSNKVTEKGKYVELRCDPISGHTALYWYRQSLGQGPEFLIYFQGTGAADDSGLPNDRFFAVRPEGSVSTLKIQRTERGDSAVYLCASSLMGGEGTEAFFGQGTRLTVV.

The chain links TRBV4-1 to TRBJ2-7; D possibly corresponds to TRBD1 (6 bases). Trimming took off 4 bases at V and 0 bases at J, with 13 bases between the two ends. The V gene's germline CDR1 is MGHRA and CDR2 YSYEKL. The CDR3 sequence is 15 residues long. In DNA, the CDR3 is TGCGCCAGCAGCCCGAAACAGGGCGCCTCCTACGAGCAGTACTTC. Translating gives CASSPKQGASYEQYF.

The chain carries TRBV7-2 and TRBJ2-1; D is ambiguous. Germline CDR1 SGHTA, CDR2 FQGNSA. Deletions cut 1 base from V and 0 bases from J, with 13 bases between. The CDR3 covers 17 residues. The CDR3: CASSLVQSARSYNEQFF. The CDR3 coding sequence is TGTGCCAGCAGCTTAGTGCAGTCAGCCCGCTCCTACAATGAGCAGTTCTTC.

This clonotype was detected ten times or more. The genes are TRBV7-9 and TRBJ2-3; D is perhaps TRBD1 (5 bases). The CDR3 is 12 residues long. V lost 5 bases and J 4 bases, leaving 7 bases between the germline ends. Looked up from germline, CDR1 is SEHNR and CDR2 is FQNEAQ (reference sequence). DNA of the CDR3: TGTGCCAGCAGCCCCAGGGCAGATACGCAGTATTTT. It translates to CASSPRADTQYF. Complete variable domain (other parts from reference TRBV7-9 and TRBJ2-3): DTGVSQNPRHKITKRGQNVTFRCDPISEHNRLYWYRQTLGQGPEFLTYFQNEAQLEKSRLLSDRFSAERPKGSFSTLEIQRTEQGDSAMYLCASSPRADTQYFGPGTRLTVL.

This clonotype was found a few times. The chain joins TRBV6-1 to TRBJ1-4; 8 positions agree with TRBD1. The CDR3 runs to 16 residues. In germline, CDR1 is MNHNS, CDR2 SASEGT. V shed 4 bases, J shed 4 bases, and the junction held 8 bases outside the gene matches. The CDR3 DNA is TGTGCCAGCAGTGTACGACCGGGACAGGTTAATGAAAAACTGTTTTTT. It translates to CASSVRPGQVNEKLFF.

This clonotype showed up just once. The rearrangement uses TRBV29-1 and TRBJ1-2; 7 bases match TRBD1. CDR3 size: 11 residues. The V gene's germline CDR1 is SQVTM and CDR2 ANQGSEA. V shed 5 bases, J shed 3 bases, and the junction held 0 bases outside the gene matches. The CDR3 DNA is TGCAGCGTTCAGGGGGACTATGGCTACACCTTC. Encoded protein: CSVQGDYGYTF.

The chain employs TRBV3-1 and TRBJ2-5; perhaps TRBD2 as D (5 bases). The germline CDR1 and CDR2 sequences are LGHDT and YNNKEL (reference sequence). This CDR3 is built from 14 residues. Trimming took off 5 bases at V and 5 bases at J, with 15 bases between the two ends. DNA of the CDR3: TGTGCCAGCAGCTCGACTCTGTCTAGCGAGACCCAGTACTTC. Encoded protein: CASSSTLSSETQYF.

CDR3 bases: TGTGCCAGCAGCCAAGGGCAAGGGGGCACTCTCGTTGAAAAACTGTTTTTT. Translating it yields CASSQGQGGTLVEKLFF. The chain uses TRBV4-2 and TRBJ1-4; TRBD1 matches 7 bases. This CDR3 contains 17 residues. CDR1 is LGHNA, CDR2 YNFKEQ, per germline. With 1 base clipped from V and 7 bases from J, the junction kept 12 bases outside the gene matches.

The rearrangement uses TRBV16 and TRBJ1-5; D may be TRBD1 (5 bases). V was shortened by 7 bases and J by 4 bases, with 17 bases between the two germline ends. The CDR3 consists of 15 residues. Germline V gene sequence: CDR1 KGHSY, CDR2 FQNENV. The CDR3 nucleotides read TGTGCCAGCAATAGTGAAGGGGCTCTAAATCAGCCCCAGCATTTT. Translation gives CASNSEGALNQPQHF.

This clonotype was detected a few times. The gene calls are TRBV20-1 and TRBJ1-2; tentative D call: TRBD1 (6 bases). The CDR3 length is 15 residues. The germline V gene has CDR1 DFQATT and CDR2 SNEGSKA (reference sequence). The V gene lost 0 bases and the J gene lost 5 bases, with 16 bases spanning the gap. The CDR3 loop is CSARDSSSGEYGYTF. The CDR3 DNA reads TGCAGTGCTAGAGATTCAAGCTCAGGGGAGTATGGCTACACCTTC.

The V call is TRBV3-1, the J call TRBJ2-7, with D perhaps given as TRBD1 or TRBD2 (6 bases each). The CDR3 spans 15 residues. The germline V gene encodes CDR1 LGHDT and CDR2 YNNKEL (reference sequence). Trimming cost V 4 bases and J 2 bases, with 15 bases left between them. The CDR3 bases are TGTGCCAGCAGCCGCTTCGCGGGACAAACCTACGAGCAGTACTTC. It codes for CASSRFAGQTYEQYF.

This clonotype was seen only a few times. One junction end disagrees with the germline gene, perhaps due to a read error. V is TRBV18 and J is TRBJ2-5, with 13 bases that match TRBD2. The CDR3 has 15 amino acids. Germline V gene sequence: CDR1 KGHSH, CDR2 LQKENI. The CDR3 DNA follows: TGTGCCAGCTCACCCGGGACTAGCGGGGCCCCTGGCGAGTTCTTC. Its protein is CASSPGTSGAPGEFF.

The chain has TRBV14 and TRBJ2-5; 10 positions agree with TRBD1. The J call may be in error: the DNA end matches TRBJ2-1 better. CDR1 is SGHDN and CDR2 is FVKESK in the germline V gene. This CDR3 has 15 amino acids. The CDR3 DNA reads TGTGCCAGCAGCCAACCGGGACAGGGGTACAATGAGCAGTTCTTC. Its protein is CASSQPGQGYNEQFF.

The chain joins TRBV5-5 to TRBJ1-2; the match to TRBD1 covers 9 bases. Germline CDR1 SGHKS, CDR2 YYEKEE (reference sequence). This CDR3 spans 13 amino acids. After removal of 7 bases from V and 5 bases from J, the junction contained 6 bases not matched to a gene. CDR3 in amino acids: CASAGTGTYGYTF. The CDR3 bases are TGTGCCAGCGCCGGGACAGGGACATATGGCTACACCTTC.

V is TRBV7-9 and J is TRBJ2-5; 10 nucleotides agree with TRBD1. V gave up 5 bases and J gave up 3 bases; unmatched junction bases: 6. CDR3 length: 15 amino acids. In germline, CDR1 is SEHNR, CDR2 FQNEAQ (reference sequence). The CDR3 here is CASSIGTGDKETQYF. The CDR3 DNA reads TGTGCCAGCAGCATCGGGACAGGGGACAAAGAGACCCAGTACTTC. Combining the CDR3 with reference TRBV7-9 and TRBJ2-5 gives the whole variable domain DTGVSQNPRHKITKRGQNVTFRCDPISEHNRLYWYRQTLGQGPEFLTYFQNEAQLEKSRLLSDRFSAERPKGSFSTLEIQRTEQGDSAMYLCASSIGTGDKETQYFGPGTRLLVL.

CDR3 sequence: CASSWTGEVYEQYF. Here the CDR3 DNA reads TGTGCCAGCAGTTGGACAGGGGAAGTCTACGAGCAGTACTTC. This chain connects TRBV27 to TRBJ2-7; 9 bases map to TRBD1. The trim removed 4 bases at V and 3 bases at J, leaving 4 bases unmatched. The CDR3 consists of 14 residues. Germline CDR1 and CDR2: MNHEY and SMNVEV (reference sequence).

This clonotype occurred a few times. The gene calls are TRBV29-1 and TRBJ2-2; D is possibly TRBD1 (5 bases). The V and J ends lost 2 bases and 0 bases respectively, with 10 bases between them. The germline CDR1 and CDR2 sequences are SQVTM and ANQGSEA. The CDR3 totals 15 residues. The CDR3 here is CSVEIETANTGELFF. The CDR3 nucleotides read TGCAGCGTTGAAATCGAGACAGCGAACACCGGGGAGCTGTTTTTT.

This chain connects TRBV28 to TRBJ2-5; 10 nucleotides align to TRBD2. Trimming cost V 3 bases and J 2 bases; bases outside gene matches: 6. Germline CDR1 MDHEN, CDR2 SYDVKM. This CDR3 is 16 amino acids long. This CDR3 reads CASSFVSGGVQETQYF. CDR3 DNA sequence: TGTGCCAGCAGTTTTGTAAGCGGGGGGGTTCAAGAGACCCAGTACTTC.

This clonotype appeared a few times. The V gene is TRBV5-1, the J gene TRBJ2-1; D may be TRBD1 (6 bases). The CDR3 is 13 residues long. Germline V lookup: CDR1 SGHRS, CDR2 YFSETQ. V lost 7 bases and J 9 bases, leaving 17 bases between the germline ends. CDR3 coding DNA: TGCGCCAGCCGGCAGGGAAAACAGGGTGAGCAGTTCTTC. This sequence encodes CASRQGKQGEQFF.

The gene calls are TRBV12-3 or TRBV12-4 and TRBJ2-7; D might be TRBD1 (5 bases). The V and J ends lost 3 bases and 0 bases respectively, with 21 bases between them. CDR3 length equals 18 residues. The CDR3 loop reads CASSLKGGDSLSSYEQYF. The CDR3 bases are TGTGCCAGCAGTTTGAAGGGTGGAGACAGTCTTAGCTCCTACGAGCAGTACTTC.

This chain links TRBV13 with TRBJ2-5; TRBD2 matches at 9 bases. This CDR3 spans 16 amino acids. The V gene's germline CDR1 is PRHDT and CDR2 FYEKMQ (reference sequence). Unmatched junction bases numbered 8, after V lost 1 base and J lost 5 bases. The CDR3 nucleotides are TGTGCCAGCAGCTTAGTTGGTAGCGGGAGATTTGAGACCCAGTACTTC. Protein product: CASSLVGSGRFETQYF.

This chain uses TRBV24-1 with TRBJ2-1; 7 bases fit TRBD2. The CDR3 loop spans 15 amino acids. With 1 base clipped from V and 4 bases from J, the junction kept 3 bases outside the gene matches. CDR1 is KGHDR, CDR2 SFDVKD, per germline. CDR3 sequence reads: CATSDFEGLYNEQFF. Here the CDR3 DNA reads TGTGCCACCAGTGATTTCGAGGGACTATACAATGAGCAGTTCTTC.

The chain combines TRBV12-3 or TRBV12-4 with TRBJ1-4; D is unclear. This CDR3 contains 14 residues. Trimming pared 2 bases from V and 4 bases from J, leaving 8 bases between. The CDR3 DNA sequence: TGTGCCAGCAGTTTAATACAGCTTAATGAAAAACTGTTTTTT. Translated, it gives CASSLIQLNEKLFF.